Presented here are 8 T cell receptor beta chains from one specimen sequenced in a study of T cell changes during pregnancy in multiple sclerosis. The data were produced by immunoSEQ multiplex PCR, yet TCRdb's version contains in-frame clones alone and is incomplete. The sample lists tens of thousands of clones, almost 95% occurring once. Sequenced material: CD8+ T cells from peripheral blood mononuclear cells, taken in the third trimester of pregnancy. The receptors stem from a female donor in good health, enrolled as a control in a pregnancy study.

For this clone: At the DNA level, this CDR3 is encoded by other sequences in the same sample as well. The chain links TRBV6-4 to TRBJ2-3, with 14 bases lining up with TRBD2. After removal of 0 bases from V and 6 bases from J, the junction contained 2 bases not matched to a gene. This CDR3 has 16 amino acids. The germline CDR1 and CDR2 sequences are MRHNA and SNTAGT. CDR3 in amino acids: CASSDSTSGGADTQYF. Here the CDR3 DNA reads TGTGCCAGCAGTGACTCGACTAGCGGGGGGGCTGATACGCAGTATTTT.

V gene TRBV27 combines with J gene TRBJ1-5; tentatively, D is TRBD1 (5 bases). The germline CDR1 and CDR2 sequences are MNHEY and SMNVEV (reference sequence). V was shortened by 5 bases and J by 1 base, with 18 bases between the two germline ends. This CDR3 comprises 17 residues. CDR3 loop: CASSTHSGVNSNQPQHF. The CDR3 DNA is TGTGCCAGCAGTACGCATTCGGGGGTAAACAGCAATCAGCCCCAGCATTTT.

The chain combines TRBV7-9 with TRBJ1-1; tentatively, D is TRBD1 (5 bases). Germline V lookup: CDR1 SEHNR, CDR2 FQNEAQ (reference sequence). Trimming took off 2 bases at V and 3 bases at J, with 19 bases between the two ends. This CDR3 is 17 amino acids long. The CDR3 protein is CASSLFPPTGDHTEAFF. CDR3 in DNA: TGTGCCAGCAGCTTATTTCCACCGACGGGGGACCACACTGAAGCTTTCTTT.

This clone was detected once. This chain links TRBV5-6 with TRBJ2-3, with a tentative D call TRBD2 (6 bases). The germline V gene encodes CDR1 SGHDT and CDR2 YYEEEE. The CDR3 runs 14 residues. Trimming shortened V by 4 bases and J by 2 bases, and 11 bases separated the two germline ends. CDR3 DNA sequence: TGTGCCAGCAGCCTCGGGACTGACACAGATACGCAGTATTTT. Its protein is CASSLGTDTDTQYF.

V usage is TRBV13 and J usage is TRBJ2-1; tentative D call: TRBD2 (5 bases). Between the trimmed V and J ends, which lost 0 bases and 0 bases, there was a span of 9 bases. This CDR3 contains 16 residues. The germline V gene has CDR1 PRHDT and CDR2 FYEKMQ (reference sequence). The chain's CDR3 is CASSLGTAGSYNEQFF. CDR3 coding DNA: TGTGCCAGCAGCTTAGGGACGGCGGGCTCCTACAATGAGCAGTTCTTC. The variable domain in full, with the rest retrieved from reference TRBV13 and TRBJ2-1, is AAGVIQSPRHLIKEKRETATLKCYPIPRHDTVYWYQQGPGQDPQFLISFYEKMQSDKGSIPDRFSAQQFSDYHSELNMSSLELGDSALYFCASSLGTAGSYNEQFFGPGTRLTVL.

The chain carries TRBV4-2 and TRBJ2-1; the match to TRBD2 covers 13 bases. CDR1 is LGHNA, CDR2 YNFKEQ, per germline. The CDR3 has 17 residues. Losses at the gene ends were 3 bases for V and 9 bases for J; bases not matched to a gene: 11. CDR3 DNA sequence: TGTGCCAGCAGCCAGGCCGTAACTAGCGGGGGGGCCGGTGAGCAGTTCTTC. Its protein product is CASSQAVTSGGAGEQFF.

The CDR3 nucleotides are TGTGCCAGTAGCCCCGGAGTCGCCTACGAGCAGTACTTC. This gives the protein CASSPGVAYEQYF. The chain joins TRBV19 to TRBJ2-7, with D uncertain. V was cut by 6 bases and J by 2 bases, with 11 bases left in between. This CDR3 is built from 13 residues. Germline CDR1 reads LNHDA; CDR2 reads SQIVND (reference sequence).

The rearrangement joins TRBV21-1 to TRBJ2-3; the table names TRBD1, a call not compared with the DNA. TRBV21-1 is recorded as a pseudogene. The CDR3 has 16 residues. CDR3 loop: CASSKWITGHTDTQYF. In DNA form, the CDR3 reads TGTGCCAGCAGCAAATGGATTACAGGACACACAGATACGCAGTATTTT.